Reported below is one T cell receptor (beta chain). The antigen is undetermined. This entry is derived from a study of tumor and adjacent non-tumor tissue in lung cancer. V was pared by 5 bases and J by 12 bases, with 19 bases between. The CDR3 contains 13 residues. Germline V gene sequence: CDR1 MNHEY, CDR2 SVGAGI. Overall study results and limits: Significantly higher TCR diversity was found in tumor than normal lung.

Three rounds of nested PCR, following a modified ARM-PCR protocol, produced the TCRbeta library. One entry per CDR3 protein results from TCRdb running MiXCR on the multiplex PCR reads. The sample yields roughly 200,000 distinct CDR3 sequences, around 70% seen once. RNA was extracted from bulk tissue without any cell sorting. This clonotype originated in a man in his 60s with non-small cell lung cancer. This sequence joins TRBV6-5 and TRBJ1-1; no firm D call. The sequencing input was lung tumor tissue. CDR3 in amino acids: CASSSISSREPFF. Here the CDR3 DNA reads TGTGCCAGCAGTAGTATTAGCTCTCGGGAACCTTTCTTT.